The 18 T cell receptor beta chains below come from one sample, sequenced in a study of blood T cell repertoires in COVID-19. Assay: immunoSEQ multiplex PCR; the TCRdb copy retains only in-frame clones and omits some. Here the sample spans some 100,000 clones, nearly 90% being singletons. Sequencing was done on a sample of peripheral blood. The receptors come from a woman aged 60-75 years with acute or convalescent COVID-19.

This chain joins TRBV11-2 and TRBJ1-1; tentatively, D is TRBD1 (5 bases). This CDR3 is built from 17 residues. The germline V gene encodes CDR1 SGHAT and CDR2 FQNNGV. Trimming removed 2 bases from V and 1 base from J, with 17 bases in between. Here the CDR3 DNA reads TGTGCCAGCAGCTTATGGGGGGACGGAGGCCCGAACACTGAAGCTTTCTTT. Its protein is CASSLWGDGGPNTEAFF.

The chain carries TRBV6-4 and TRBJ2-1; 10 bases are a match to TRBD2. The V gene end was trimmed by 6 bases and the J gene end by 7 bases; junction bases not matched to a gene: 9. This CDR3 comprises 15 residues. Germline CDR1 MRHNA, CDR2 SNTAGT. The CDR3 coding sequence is TGTGCCAGCAGCAGCGGGAGGGGGGGTAGAAATGAGCAGTTCTTC. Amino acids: CASSSGRGGRNEQFF.

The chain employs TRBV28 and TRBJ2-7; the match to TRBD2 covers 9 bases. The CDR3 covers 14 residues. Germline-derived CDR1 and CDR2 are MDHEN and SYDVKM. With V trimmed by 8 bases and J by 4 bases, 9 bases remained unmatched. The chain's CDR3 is CASGAGGPLYEQYF. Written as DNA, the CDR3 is TGTGCCAGCGGGGCGGGAGGGCCTTTATACGAGCAGTACTTC.

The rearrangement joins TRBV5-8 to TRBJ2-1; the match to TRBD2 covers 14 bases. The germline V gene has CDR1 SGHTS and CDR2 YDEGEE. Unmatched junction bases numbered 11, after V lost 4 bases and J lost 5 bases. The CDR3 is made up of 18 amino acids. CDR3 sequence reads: CASSRWMTSGRVNNEQFF. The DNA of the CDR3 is TGTGCCAGCAGCCGATGGATGACTAGCGGGAGGGTGAACAATGAGCAGTTCTTC. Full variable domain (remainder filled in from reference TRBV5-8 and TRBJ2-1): EAGVTQSPTHLIKTRGQQATLRCSPISGHTSVYWYQQALGLGLQFLLWYDEGEERNRGNFPPRFSGRQFPNYSSELNVNALELEDSALYLCASSRWMTSGRVNNEQFFGPGTRLTVL.

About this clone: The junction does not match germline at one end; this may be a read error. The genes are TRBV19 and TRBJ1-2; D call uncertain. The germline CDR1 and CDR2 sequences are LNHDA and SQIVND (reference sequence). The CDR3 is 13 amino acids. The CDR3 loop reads CAGKSAANYGYTF. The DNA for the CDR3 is TGCGCGGGTAAATCGGCCGCTAACTATGGCTACACCTTC.

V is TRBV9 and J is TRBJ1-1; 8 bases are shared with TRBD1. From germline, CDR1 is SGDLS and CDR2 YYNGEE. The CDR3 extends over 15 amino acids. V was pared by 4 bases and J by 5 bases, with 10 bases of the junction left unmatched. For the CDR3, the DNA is TGTGCCAGCAGCCCCTTGGAGACAGGGGTAACTGAAGCTTTCTTT. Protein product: CASSPLETGVTEAFF. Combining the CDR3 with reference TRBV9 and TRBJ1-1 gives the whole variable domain DSGVTQTPKHLITATGQRVTLRCSPRSGDLSVYWYQQSLDQGLQFLIQYYNGEERAKGNILERFSAQQFPDLHSELNLSSLELGDSALYFCASSPLETGVTEAFFGQGTRLTVV.

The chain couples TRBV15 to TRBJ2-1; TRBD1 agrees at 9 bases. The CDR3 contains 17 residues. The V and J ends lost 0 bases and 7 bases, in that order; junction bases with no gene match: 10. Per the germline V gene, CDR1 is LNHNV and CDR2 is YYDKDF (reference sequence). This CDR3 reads CATSRDQGQGIVNEQFF. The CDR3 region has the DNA TGTGCCACCAGCAGAGATCAGGGACAGGGCATTGTTAATGAGCAGTTCTTC.

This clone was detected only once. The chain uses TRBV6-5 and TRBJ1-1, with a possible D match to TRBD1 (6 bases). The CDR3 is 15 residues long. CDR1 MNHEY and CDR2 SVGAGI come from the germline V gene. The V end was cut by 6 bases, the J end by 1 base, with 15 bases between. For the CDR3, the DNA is TGTGCCAGCAGCTCGCAGGGGAAGCGGAACACTGAAGCTTTCTTT. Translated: CASSSQGKRNTEAFF.

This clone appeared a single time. The CDR3 protein is CASSRGRGNEQFF. CDR3 nucleotide sequence: TGTGCCAGCAGTAGGGGGAGGGGCAATGAGCAGTTCTTC. V is TRBV6-5 and J is TRBJ2-1; TRBD2 is a possible D gene (7 bases). The CDR3 consists of 13 residues. V was cut by 5 bases and J by 6 bases, with 11 bases left in between. Looked up from germline, CDR1 is MNHEY and CDR2 is SVGAGI.

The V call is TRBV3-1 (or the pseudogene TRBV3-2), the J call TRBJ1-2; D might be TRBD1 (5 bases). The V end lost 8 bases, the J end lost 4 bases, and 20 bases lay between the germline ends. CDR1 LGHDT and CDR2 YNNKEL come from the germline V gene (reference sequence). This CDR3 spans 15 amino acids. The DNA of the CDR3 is TGTGCCAGCGGACCGCCCGTAGGGGCCGGCTATGGCTACACCTTC. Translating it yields CASGPPVGAGYGYTF.

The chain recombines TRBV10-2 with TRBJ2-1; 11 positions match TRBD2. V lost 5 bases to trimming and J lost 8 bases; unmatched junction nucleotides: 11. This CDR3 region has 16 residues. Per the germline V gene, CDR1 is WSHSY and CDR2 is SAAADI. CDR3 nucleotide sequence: TGCGCCAGCAGTTTGACTAGCGGGACCGACCACCATGAGCAGTTCTTC. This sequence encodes CASSLTSGTDHHEQFF.

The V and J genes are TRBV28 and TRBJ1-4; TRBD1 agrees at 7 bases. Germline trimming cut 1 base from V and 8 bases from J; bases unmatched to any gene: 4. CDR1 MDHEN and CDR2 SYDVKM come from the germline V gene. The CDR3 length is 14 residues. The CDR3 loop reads CASSLSGTDEKLFF. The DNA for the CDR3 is TGTGCCAGCAGTTTATCGGGGACAGACGAAAAACTGTTTTTT.

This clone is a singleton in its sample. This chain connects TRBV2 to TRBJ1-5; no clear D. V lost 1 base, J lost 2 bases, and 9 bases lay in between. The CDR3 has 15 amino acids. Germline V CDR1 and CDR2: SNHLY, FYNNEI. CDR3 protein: CASSEGRRGNQPQHF. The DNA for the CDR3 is TGTGCCAGCAGTGAAGGACGGAGAGGCAATCAGCCCCAGCATTTT.

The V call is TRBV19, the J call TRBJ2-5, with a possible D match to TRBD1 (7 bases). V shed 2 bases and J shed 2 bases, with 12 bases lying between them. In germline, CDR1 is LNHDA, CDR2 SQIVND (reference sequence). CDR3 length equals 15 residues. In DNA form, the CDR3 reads TGTGCCAGTAGTATACAGGGGGGTAGACAAGAGACCCAGTACTTC. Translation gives CASSIQGGRQETQYF.

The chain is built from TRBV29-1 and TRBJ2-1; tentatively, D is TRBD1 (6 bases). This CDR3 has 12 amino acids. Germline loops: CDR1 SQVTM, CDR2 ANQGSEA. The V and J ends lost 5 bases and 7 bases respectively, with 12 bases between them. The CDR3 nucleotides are TGCAGCGTTTTCCCGACAGGAAATGAGCAGTTCTTC. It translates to CSVFPTGNEQFF.

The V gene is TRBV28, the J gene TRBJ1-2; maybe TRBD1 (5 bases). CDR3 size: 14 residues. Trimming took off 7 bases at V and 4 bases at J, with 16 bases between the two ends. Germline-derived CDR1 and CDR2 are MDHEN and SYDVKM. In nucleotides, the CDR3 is TGTGCCAGCATCACCCCGGGACTGTTCTATGGCTACACCTTC. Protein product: CASITPGLFYGYTF.

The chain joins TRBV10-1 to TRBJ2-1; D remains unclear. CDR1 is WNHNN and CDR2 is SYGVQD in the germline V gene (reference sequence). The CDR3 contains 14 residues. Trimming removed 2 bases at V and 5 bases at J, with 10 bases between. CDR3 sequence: CASSEETVNNEQFF. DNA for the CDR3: TGCGCCAGCAGTGAGGAGACTGTCAACAATGAGCAGTTCTTC.

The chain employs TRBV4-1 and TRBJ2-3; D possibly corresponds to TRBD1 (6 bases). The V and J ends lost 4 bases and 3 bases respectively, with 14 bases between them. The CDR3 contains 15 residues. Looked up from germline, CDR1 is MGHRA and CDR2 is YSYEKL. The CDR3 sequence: CASSLNRDWTDTQYF. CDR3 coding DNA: TGCGCCAGCAGCCTAAACAGGGATTGGACAGATACGCAGTATTTT.